The rows below give T cell receptor beta chains drawn from one sample of a study of identical twins. Each CDR3 protein gets one entry after TCRdb re-called the 5' RACE reads with MiXCR. The data show about 660,000 distinct CDR3 sequences, 8.6% seen once. The sample also formed part of further work on yellow fever vaccine responses in identical twins.

The sequenced material came from PBMCs. The receptor set was obtained from a woman aged 18-30 years in good health. Both conserved end residues are part of each CDR3. The D gene is left open where the match is weak. Clone size, where shown, is once, few, many, or a class for clones that have expanded.

>few|TRBV5-1|TRBJ2-2|.
TGCGCCAGCAGCTTTATCGAGGGCGGGGAGCTGTTTTTT
CASSFIEGGELFF
>few|TRBV7-9|TRBJ2-3|.
TGTGCCAGGAGCGCCGAAAACACAGATACGCAGTATTTT
CARSAENTDTQYF
>few|TRBV21-1|TRBJ2-3|.
TGTGCCAGCAGCATCCCCCGAAGGATGAGGAATCAGGGTGCGCAGTATTTT
CASSIPRRMRNQGAQYF
>few|TRBV6-5|TRBJ1-6|TRBD1
TGTGCCAGCAGTTACGGGACAGGGGATTCACCCCTCCACTTT
CASSYGTGDSPLHF
>.|TRBV12-3/TRBV12-4|TRBJ1-6|.
TGTGCCAGCAGTTTGTCCGTTAATTCACCCCTCCACTTT
CASSLSVNSPLHF
>.|TRBV5-6|TRBJ2-2|TRBD2
TGTGCCAGCAGCCTAGCGGGGGGAATAAACACCGGGGAGCTGTTTTTT
CASSLAGGINTGELFF
>.|TRBV15|TRBJ2-7|TRBD2
TGTGCCACCAGCTCCCAAGGGGACAGCACTAGCGGGGGGCCCACGAACTTC
CATSSQGDSTSGGPTNF
>few|TRBV27|TRBJ2-5|TRBD2
TGTGCCAGCAGTTTATTAGCGGGACACCAAGAGACCCAGTACTTC
CASSLLAGHQETQYF
>many|TRBV11-2|TRBJ2-1|TRBD2
TGTGCCAGCAGCTTATTGCCTAGCGGGGGGTTCTCCTACAATGAGCAGTTCTTC
CASSLLPSGGFSYNEQFF
>.|TRBV6-1|TRBJ1-1|.
TGTGCCAGCAGGCCCGACATGAACACTGAAGCTTTCTTT
CASRPDMNTEAFF
>many|TRBV20-1|TRBJ2-7|TRBD2
TGCAGTGCTAGGACCCAGCGGGGTCCCTCCTACGAGCAGTACTTC
CSARTQRGPSYEQYF
>.|TRBV6-5|TRBJ1-1|.
TGTGCCAGCAGCAATTATGGGGGCGCTTTCTTT
CASSNYGGAFF
>few|TRBV24-1|TRBJ1-5|.
TGTGCCACCAGTGATAAAACAGGGCCACCCCAGCATTTT
CATSDKTGPPQHF
>.|TRBV29-1|TRBJ1-1|.
TGCAGCGTTGAAGATCGGGGTTCATTGAACACTGAAGCTTTCTTT
CSVEDRGSLNTEAFF
>.|TRBV5-5|TRBJ2-7|TRBD1
TGTGCCAGCAGCTTGGATGGGACAGAGTCCTACGAGCAGTACTTC
CASSLDGTESYEQYF
>few|TRBV15|TRBJ2-1|.
TGTGCCACCAGGAGGCCCGCCTACAATGAGCAGTTCTTC
CATRRPAYNEQFF
>few|TRBV5-1|TRBJ1-2|.
TGCGCCAGCAGCTCTAACCCCGGGACAATTAACTATGGCTACACCTTC
CASSSNPGTINYGYTF
>.|TRBV9|TRBJ1-5|TRBD1
TGTGCCAGCAGCGGGGACAGGGCCTTGCAGCCCCAGCATTTT
CASSGDRALQPQHF
>.|TRBV5-4|TRBJ2-1|.
TGTGCCAGCAGCCCCTTGGAGGTCCATGAGCAGTTCTTC
CASSPLEVHEQFF
>.|TRBV6-2/TRBV6-3|TRBJ2-3|.
TGTGCCAGCAGTAATACGGGGCACGCAGATACGCAGTATTTT
CASSNTGHADTQYF
>few|TRBV20-1|TRBJ1-2|.
TGCAGTGCTAGAGATCAGTGGTGGTCTCCTAACTATGGCTACACCTTC
CSARDQWWSPNYGYTF
>many|TRBV27|TRBJ2-5|.
TGCGCCAGCAGCTTGGTTGGGACTCAAGAGACCCAGTACTTC
CASSLVGTQETQYF
>few|TRBV18|TRBJ2-3|TRBD2
TGTGCCAGCTCAGGGAGGGGACCAGATACGCAGTATTTT
CASSGRGPDTQYF
>many|TRBV20-1|TRBJ2-5|.
TGCAGCCCCCTTTCCCCCCGGGGGAAGGAGACCCAGTACTTC
CSPLSPRGKETQYF
>.|TRBV25-1|TRBJ1-1|.
TGTGCCAGCAGAAAGAGGACGGGCTCCACTGAAGCTTTCTTT
CASRKRTGSTEAFF
>many|TRBV20-1|TRBJ2-1|.
TGCAGTGCTCAGGGGTTTGAGCAGTTCTTC
CSAQGFEQFF
>few|TRBV12-3/TRBV12-4|TRBJ1-1|.
TGTGCCAGCACCAAGACAGTTCTGAACACTGAAGCTTTCTTT
CASTKTVLNTEAFF
>.|TRBV28|TRBJ2-1|TRBD2
TGTGCCAGCAGTTTAAGGACTAGCAGCCATGAGCAGTTCTTC
CASSLRTSSHEQFF
>.|TRBV14|TRBJ2-1|.
TGTGCCAGCAGCCAAGAAAGGGCAAGATACAATGAGCAGTTCTTC
CASSQERARYNEQFF
>few|TRBV28|TRBJ2-3|TRBD1
TGTGCCAGCAGTGATTCGGGACAGGGTAGCACAGATACGCAGTATTTT
CASSDSGQGSTDTQYF
>.|TRBV2|TRBJ2-2|.
TGTGCCAGCAGTGATCGAGGGGCCGGGGAGCTGTTTTTT
CASSDRGAGELFF
>.|TRBV6-5|TRBJ2-7|TRBD1
TGTGCCAGCAGTTACAACAGGGGTACCCGCTACGAGCAGTACTTC
CASSYNRGTRYEQYF
>.|TRBV18|TRBJ1-1|.
TGTGCCAGCTCACCACCGGCGGGGGGCGGCACTGAAGCTTTCTTT
CASSPPAGGGTEAFF
>.|TRBV27|TRBJ2-2|.
TGTGCCAGCAAAACGATGGGGACCGGGGAGCTGTTTTTT
CASKTMGTGELFF
>.|TRBV19|TRBJ1-5|TRBD1
TGTGCCAGTCGCCGGGACAGGGTCAATCAGCCCCAGCATTTT
CASRRDRVNQPQHF
>few|TRBV10-3|TRBJ1-6|.
TGTGCCATCAGTGAGTCGTATGGGATCAGTAATTCACCCCTCCACTTT
CAISESYGISNSPLHF
>few|TRBV21-1|TRBJ1-2|.
TGTGCCAGCAGCAAACGACAGGGGGAGCATAGAACATATGGCTACACCTTC
CASSKRQGEHRTYGYTF
>few|TRBV5-6|TRBJ2-1|.
TGTGCCAGCAGCAATGGCAATGAGCAGTTCTTC
CASSNGNEQFF
>few|TRBV7-8|TRBJ2-7|TRBD1
TGTGCCAGCAGCCTATGGGACAGGGGAAGTGAGCAGTACTTC
CASSLWDRGSEQYF
>few|TRBV7-2|TRBJ2-1|TRBD1
TGTGCCAGCAGCTTAGCAGGGGACAGGGGATACAATGAGCAGTTCTTC
CASSLAGDRGYNEQFF
>.|TRBV10-3|TRBJ2-5|TRBD1
TGTGCCATCAGTGAAGGGGACAGGGGAACCGAGACCCAGTACTTC
CAISEGDRGTETQYF